The 2 T cell receptor beta chains in this list originate from one sample, sequenced in a study of technical replicates of blood from several donors (TCRdb year 2017). Receptors were amplified or captured by the immunoSEQ multiplex PCR assay. Entries here come from immuneACCESS through TCRdb and include only in-frame sequences with V and J called. Some clones fail to appear in such tables; in the studies checked, an unresolved V gene covers under half of the shortfall, and the cause of the remainder is unknown. A total of about 100,000 clones appear in this sample, 90% to 95% of them only once. Together, the top ten hold approximately 0.24% of the sample. What was sequenced was T cells isolated from PBMCs. These receptors originate from a human donor in good health.

CDR3 in DNA: TGTGCCAGCAGTGATGCAGGGGGAGAGACCCAGTACTTC. Its translation: CASSDAGGETQYF. The V and J genes are TRBV2 and TRBJ2-5; 7 nucleotides align to TRBD1. Trimming cost V 3 bases and J 4 bases; bases outside gene matches: 2. The V gene's germline CDR1 is SNHLY and CDR2 FYNNEI. This CDR3 comprises 13 residues.

V gene TRBV18 combines with J gene TRBJ2-3; D remains unclear. The ends were cut back, 3 bases at V and 0 bases at J, with 7 bases in the middle. Germline CDR1 and CDR2: KGHSH and LQKENI. CDR3 length equals 14 residues. The DNA of the CDR3 is TGTGCCAGCTCACCGCCCAGGAGCACAGATACGCAGTATTTT. Residues: CASSPPRSTDTQYF. Full variable domain (remainder filled in from reference TRBV18 and TRBJ2-3): NAGVMQNPRHLVRRRGQEARLRCSPMKGHSHVYWYRQLPEEGLKFMVYLQKENIIDESGMPKERFSAEFPKEGPSILRIQQVVRGDSAAYFCASSPPRSTDTQYFGPGTRLTVL.